What follows describes a single T cell receptor beta chain. What it binds is unknown. These data come from a study of STAT5B mutations in CD4+ large granular lymphocyte leukemia. Study-level findings and limits: The CD4+ versus CD8+ T-LGLL clonality difference may reflect limited sample size. TRBV06-family usage was enriched in top patient clones (8/27) versus controls (2/35).

Trimming shortened V by 1 base and J by 6 bases, and 11 bases separated the two germline ends. Germline CDR1 SGHKS, CDR2 YYEKEE (reference sequence). This CDR3 is 13 amino acids long. This table comes from immunoSEQ multiplex PCR, and its TCRdb copy is limited to in-frame clones, with some not included. The data show nearly 20,000 clones, roughly 84% seen once. This clonotype was obtained from a human donor in good health. The chain links TRBV5-5 to TRBJ2-7, with a tentative D call TRBD2 (5 bases). Sample: CD4+ T cells from blood buffy coats. The CDR3: CASSLYGESEQYF. For the CDR3, the DNA is TGTGCCAGCAGCTTGTACGGGGAAAGCGAGCAGTACTTC.